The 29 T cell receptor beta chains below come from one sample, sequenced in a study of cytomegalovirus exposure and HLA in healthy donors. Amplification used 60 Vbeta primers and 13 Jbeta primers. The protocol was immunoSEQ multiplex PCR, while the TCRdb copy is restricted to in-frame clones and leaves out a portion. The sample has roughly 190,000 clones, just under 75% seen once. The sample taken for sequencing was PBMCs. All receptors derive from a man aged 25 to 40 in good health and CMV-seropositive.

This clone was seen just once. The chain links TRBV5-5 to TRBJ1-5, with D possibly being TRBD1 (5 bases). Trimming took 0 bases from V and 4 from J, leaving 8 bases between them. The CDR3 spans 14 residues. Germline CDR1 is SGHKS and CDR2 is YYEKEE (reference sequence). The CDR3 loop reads CASSLDGGNQPQHF. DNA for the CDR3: TGTGCCAGCAGCTTGGACGGGGGGAATCAGCCCCAGCATTTT.

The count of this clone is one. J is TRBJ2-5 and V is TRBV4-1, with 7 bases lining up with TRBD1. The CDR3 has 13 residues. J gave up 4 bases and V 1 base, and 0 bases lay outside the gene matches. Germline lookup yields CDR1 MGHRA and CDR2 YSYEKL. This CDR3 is CASSQGQGETQYF. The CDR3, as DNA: TGCGCCAGCAGCCAAGGACAGGGAGAGACCCAGTACTTC.

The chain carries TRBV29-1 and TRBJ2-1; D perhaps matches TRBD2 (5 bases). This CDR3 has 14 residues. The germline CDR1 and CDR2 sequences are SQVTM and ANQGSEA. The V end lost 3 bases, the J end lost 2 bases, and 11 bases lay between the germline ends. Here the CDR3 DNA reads TGCAGCGTTGACCTAGCCACGACCTACAATGAGCAGTTCTTC. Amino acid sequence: CSVDLATTYNEQFF.

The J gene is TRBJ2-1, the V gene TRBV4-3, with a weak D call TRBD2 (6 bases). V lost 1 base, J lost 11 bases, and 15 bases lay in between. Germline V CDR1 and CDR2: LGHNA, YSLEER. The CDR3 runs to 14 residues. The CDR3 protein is CASSQGGAGGKQFF. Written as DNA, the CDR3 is TGCGCCAGCAGCCAAGGAGGGGCCGGGGGTAAGCAGTTCTTC.

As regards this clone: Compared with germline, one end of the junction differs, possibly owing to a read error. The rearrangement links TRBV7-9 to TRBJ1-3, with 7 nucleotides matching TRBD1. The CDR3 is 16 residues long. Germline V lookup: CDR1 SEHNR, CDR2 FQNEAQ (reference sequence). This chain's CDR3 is CSSSLGQLSSGNTIYF. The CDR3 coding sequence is TGTTCCAGCAGCCTGGGACAGCTTTCGTCTGGAAACACCATATATTTT.

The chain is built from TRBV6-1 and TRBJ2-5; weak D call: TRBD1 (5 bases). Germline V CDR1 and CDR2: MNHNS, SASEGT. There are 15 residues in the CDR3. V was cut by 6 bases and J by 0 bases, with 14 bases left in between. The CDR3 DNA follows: TGTGCCAGCAGGGGGTGGAAGGGGAACCAAGAGACCCAGTACTTC. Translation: CASRGWKGNQETQYF.

The CDR3 sequence is CASSLELGTRGEQYF. DNA for the CDR3: TGTGCCAGCAGCTTAGAACTTGGGACCAGGGGGGAGCAGTACTTC. The gene calls are TRBV7-2 and TRBJ2-7; 7 bases match TRBD1. The CDR3 consists of 15 residues. Germline V gene lookup returns CDR1 SGHTA and CDR2 FQGNSA. V was pared by 1 base and J by 7 bases, with 10 bases of the junction left unmatched.

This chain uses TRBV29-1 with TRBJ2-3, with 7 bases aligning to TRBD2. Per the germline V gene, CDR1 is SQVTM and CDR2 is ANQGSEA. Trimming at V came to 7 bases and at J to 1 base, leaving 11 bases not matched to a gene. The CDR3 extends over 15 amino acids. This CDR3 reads CSGTLQTSGTDTQYF. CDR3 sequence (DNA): TGCAGCGGAACCTTGCAAACTAGCGGCACAGATACGCAGTATTTT.

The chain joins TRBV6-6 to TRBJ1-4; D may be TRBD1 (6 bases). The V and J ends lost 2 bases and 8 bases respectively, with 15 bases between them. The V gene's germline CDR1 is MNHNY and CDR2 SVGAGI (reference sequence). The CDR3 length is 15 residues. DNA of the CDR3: TGTGCCAGCAGTTACCTTACAGGGAGTCGGGAAAAACTGTTTTTT. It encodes CASSYLTGSREKLFF.

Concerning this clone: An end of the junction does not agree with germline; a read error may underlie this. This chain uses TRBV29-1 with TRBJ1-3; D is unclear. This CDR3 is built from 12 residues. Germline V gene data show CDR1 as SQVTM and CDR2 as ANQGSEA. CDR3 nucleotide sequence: TGCAGCGTTGCCACACCTGGTAACACCATATATTTT. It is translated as CSVATPGNTIYF.

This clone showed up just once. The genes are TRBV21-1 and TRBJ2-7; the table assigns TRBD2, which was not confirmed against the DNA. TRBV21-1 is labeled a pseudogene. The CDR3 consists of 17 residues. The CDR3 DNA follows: TGTGCCAGCAGCAAAGCGCTTGGCGGGGGGGCCGTCAACGAGCAGTACTTC. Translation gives CASSKALGGGAVNEQYF.

This CDR3 is CASSQTTSGSNYEQFF. In nucleotides, the CDR3 is TGTGCCAGCAGCCAAACGACTAGCGGGAGTAACTATGAGCAGTTCTTC. The chain joins TRBV7-9 to TRBJ2-1, with 12 positions matching TRBD2. Germline CDR1 is SEHNR and CDR2 is FQNEAQ (reference sequence). V shed 5 bases, J shed 8 bases, and the junction held 10 bases outside the gene matches. This CDR3 comprises 16 residues.

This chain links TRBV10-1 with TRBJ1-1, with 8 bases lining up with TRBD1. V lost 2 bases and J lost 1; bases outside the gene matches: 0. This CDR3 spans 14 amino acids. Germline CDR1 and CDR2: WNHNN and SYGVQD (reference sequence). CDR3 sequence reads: CASSETGGNTEAFF. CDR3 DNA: TGCGCCAGCAGTGAGACAGGGGGGAACACTGAAGCTTTCTTT.

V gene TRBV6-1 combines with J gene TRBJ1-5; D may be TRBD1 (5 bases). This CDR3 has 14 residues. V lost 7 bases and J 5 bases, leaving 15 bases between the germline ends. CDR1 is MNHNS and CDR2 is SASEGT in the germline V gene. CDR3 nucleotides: TGTGCCAGCAATACAGGTGAATTGCATCAGCCCCAGCATTTT. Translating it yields CASNTGELHQPQHF.

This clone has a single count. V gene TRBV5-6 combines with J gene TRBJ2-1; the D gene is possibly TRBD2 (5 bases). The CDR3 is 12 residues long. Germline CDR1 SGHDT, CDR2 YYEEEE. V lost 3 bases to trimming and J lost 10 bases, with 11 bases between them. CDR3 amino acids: CASSWASGEQFF. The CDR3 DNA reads TGTGCCAGCAGCTGGGCCAGCGGAGAGCAGTTCTTC. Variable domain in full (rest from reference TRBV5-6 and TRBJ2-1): DAGVTQSPTHLIKTRGQQVTLRCSPKSGHDTVSWYQQALGQGPQFIFQYYEEEERQRGNFPDRFSGHQFPNYSSELNVNALLLGDSALYLCASSWASGEQFFGPGTRLTVL.

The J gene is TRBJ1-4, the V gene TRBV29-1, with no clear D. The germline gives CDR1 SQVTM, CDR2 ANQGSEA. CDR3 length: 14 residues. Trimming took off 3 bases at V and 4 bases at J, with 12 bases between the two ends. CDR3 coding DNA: TGCAGCGTTGATTGGGGAGGCCATAATGAAAAACTGTTTTTT. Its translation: CSVDWGGHNEKLFF.

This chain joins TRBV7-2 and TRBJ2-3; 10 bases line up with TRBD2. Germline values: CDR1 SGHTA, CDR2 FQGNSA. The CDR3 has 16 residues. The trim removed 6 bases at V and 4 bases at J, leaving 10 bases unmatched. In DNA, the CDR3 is TGTGCCAGCAGATTCCGAGCGGGAGGGCCCGCAGATACGCAGTATTTT. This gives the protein CASRFRAGGPADTQYF.

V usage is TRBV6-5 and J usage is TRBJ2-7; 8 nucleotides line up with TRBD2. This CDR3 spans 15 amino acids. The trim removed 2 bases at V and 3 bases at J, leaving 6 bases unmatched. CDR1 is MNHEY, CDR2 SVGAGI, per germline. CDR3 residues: CASSYRLGTSYEQYF. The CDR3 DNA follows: TGTGCCAGCAGTTACCGTCTCGGGACTAGCTACGAGCAGTACTTC.

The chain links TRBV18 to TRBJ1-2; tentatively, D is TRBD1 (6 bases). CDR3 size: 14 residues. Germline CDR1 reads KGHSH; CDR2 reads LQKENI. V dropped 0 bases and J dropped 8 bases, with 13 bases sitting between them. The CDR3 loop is CASSPPWGRQGYTF. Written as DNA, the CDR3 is TGTGCCAGCTCACCACCGTGGGGGCGGCAAGGCTACACCTTC. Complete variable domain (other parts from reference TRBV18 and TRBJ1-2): NAGVMQNPRHLVRRRGQEARLRCSPMKGHSHVYWYRQLPEEGLKFMVYLQKENIIDESGMPKERFSAEFPKEGPSILRIQQVVRGDSAAYFCASSPPWGRQGYTFGSGTRLTVV.

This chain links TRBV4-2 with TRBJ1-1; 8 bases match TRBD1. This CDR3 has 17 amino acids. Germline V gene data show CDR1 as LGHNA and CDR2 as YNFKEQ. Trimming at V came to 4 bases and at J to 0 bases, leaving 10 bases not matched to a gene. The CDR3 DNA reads TGTGCCAGCAGCCCCCGTGGGGCAGGGGGCATGAACACTGAAGCTTTCTTT. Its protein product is CASSPRGAGGMNTEAFF.

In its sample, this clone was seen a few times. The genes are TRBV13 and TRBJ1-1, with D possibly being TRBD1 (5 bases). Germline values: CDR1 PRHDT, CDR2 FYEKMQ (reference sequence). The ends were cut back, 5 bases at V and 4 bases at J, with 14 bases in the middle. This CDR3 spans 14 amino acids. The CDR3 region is CASSNRGGGTEAFF. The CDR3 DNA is TGTGCCAGCAGCAACCGCGGGGGGGGCACTGAAGCTTTCTTT.

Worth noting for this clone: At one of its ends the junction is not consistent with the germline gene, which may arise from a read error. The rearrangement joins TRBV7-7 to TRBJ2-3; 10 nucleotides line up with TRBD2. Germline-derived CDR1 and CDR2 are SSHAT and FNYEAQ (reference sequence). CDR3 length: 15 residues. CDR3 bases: TGTGCTAGCAGTCCGGGGACTAGCGATTTAGATACGCAGTATTTT. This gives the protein CASSPGTSDLDTQYF.

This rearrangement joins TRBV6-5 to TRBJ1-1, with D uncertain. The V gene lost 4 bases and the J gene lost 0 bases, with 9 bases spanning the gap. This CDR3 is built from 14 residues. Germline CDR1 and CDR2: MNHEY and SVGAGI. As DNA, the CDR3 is TGTGCCAGCAGTTTACAGAGCATGAACACTGAAGCTTTCTTT. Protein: CASSLQSMNTEAFF.

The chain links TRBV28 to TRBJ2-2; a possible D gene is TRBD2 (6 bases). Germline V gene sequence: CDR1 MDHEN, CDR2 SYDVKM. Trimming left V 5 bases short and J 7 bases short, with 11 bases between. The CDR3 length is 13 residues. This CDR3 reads CASSSGSVGELFF. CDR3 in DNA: TGTGCCAGCAGTAGCGGGTCGGTCGGGGAGCTGTTTTTT.

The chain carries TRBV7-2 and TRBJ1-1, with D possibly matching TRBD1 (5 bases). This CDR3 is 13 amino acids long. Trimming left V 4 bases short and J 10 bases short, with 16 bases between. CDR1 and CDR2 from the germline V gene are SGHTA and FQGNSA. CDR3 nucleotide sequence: TGTGCCAGCAGCTCGGGACTGGCCCCGGGAGCTTTCTTT. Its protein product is CASSSGLAPGAFF.

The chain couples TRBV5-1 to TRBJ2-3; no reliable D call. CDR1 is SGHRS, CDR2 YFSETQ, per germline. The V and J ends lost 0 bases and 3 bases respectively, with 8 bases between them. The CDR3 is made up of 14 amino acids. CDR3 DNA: TGCGCCAGCAGCTTGGCTGCTAGGACAGATACGCAGTATTTT. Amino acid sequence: CASSLAARTDTQYF. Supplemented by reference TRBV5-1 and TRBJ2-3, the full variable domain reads KAGVTQTPRYLIKTRGQQVTLSCSPISGHRSVSWYQQTPGQGLQFLFEYFSETQRNKGNFPGRFSGRQFSNSRSEMNVSTLELGDSALYLCASSLAARTDTQYFGPGTRLTVL.

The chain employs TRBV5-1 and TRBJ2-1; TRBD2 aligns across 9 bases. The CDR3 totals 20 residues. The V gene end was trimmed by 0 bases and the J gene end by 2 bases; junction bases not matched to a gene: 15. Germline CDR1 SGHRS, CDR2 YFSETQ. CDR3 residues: CASSLGDRERAGGAYNEQFF. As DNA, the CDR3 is TGCGCCAGCAGCTTGGGAGACAGGGAACGTGCGGGAGGGGCCTACAATGAGCAGTTCTTC. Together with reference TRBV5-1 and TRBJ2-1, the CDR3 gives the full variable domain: KAGVTQTPRYLIKTRGQQVTLSCSPISGHRSVSWYQQTPGQGLQFLFEYFSETQRNKGNFPGRFSGRQFSNSRSEMNVSTLELGDSALYLCASSLGDRERAGGAYNEQFFGPGTRLTVL.

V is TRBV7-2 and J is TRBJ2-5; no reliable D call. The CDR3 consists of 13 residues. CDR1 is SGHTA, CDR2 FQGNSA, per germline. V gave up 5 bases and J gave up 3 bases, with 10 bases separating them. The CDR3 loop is CASSQNFEETQYF. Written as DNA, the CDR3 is TGTGCCAGCAGCCAAAACTTCGAAGAGACCCAGTACTTC.

CDR3 region: CASSSRGDTQYF. The CDR3, as DNA: TGCGCCAGCAGCTCAAGAGGAGATACGCAGTATTTT. This chain joins TRBV5-1 and TRBJ2-3; D is undetermined. The ends were cut back, 3 bases at V and 5 bases at J, with 7 bases in the middle. This CDR3 spans 12 amino acids. CDR1 and CDR2 (germline): SGHRS, YFSETQ.